This TCR beta chain was profiled in a study of shared clonotypes between healthy human individuals. Study at large: Three CD4 naive, three CD4 memory, two CD8 naive and one CD8 memory plate were used per donor.

Some clones are missing from TCRdb's copy, which holds only in-frame ones; the method was immunoSEQ multiplex PCR. The sample carries about 1.5 million clones, roughly 96% recorded once. Each of the donors was a healthy adult who was HIV-negative and had not had a recent acute infection or vaccination. Researchers partitioned CD4+ cells into CD45RA+ naive and CD45RA-negative memory subsets. Germline CDR1 and CDR2: SGDLS and YYNGEE. V trimming: 3 bases; J trimming: 8 bases; junction bases outside the gene matches: 11. The CDR3 is 15 residues long. This receptor was taken from a man aged 30-40 years in good health. This chain uses TRBV9 with TRBJ1-2; 9 bases agree with TRBD1. Material: naive CD4+ T cells sorted from blood. Indicated subset: CD45RA+ positively selected. CDR3 nucleotide sequence: TGTGCCAGCAGCGCGATTCTACAGGGGGCCGCCGGCTACACCTTC. The encoded protein is CASSAILQGAAGYTF.